The clone carrying this T cell receptor (beta chain) was counted once. The target antigen is unknown. This entry is derived from a study of OX40 agonist ivuxolimab in advanced cancers. As for the study in general: Prior therapy, whether anti-PD-1, anti-PD-L1 or anti-CTLA-4, was allowed, and roughly 44% had some. There were three patients with partial responses, one having hepatocellular carcinoma and two cutaneous melanoma.

CDR3 size: 16 residues. Germline V gene data show CDR1 as LNHDA and CDR2 as SQIVND (reference sequence). The ends were cut back, 1 base at V and 0 bases at J, with 10 bases in the middle. Study-wide points: On average, CD8+ T cells showed a greater number of expanded clones than CD4+.

The repertoire was sequenced with immunoSEQ multiplex PCR; TCRdb's copy has only in-frame clones and lacks some. The repertoire includes under 150,000 clones, about 93% of them detected once, and under 1.3% sits in the top ten. The material sequenced was CD4+ or CD8+ T cells sorted from blood, taken in a trial of the OX40 agonist ivuxolimab. This sequence originates from an adult with an advanced solid tumor such as melanoma, head and neck, liver or kidney cancer. The chain has TRBV19 and TRBJ1-5; D not resolved. The CDR3 protein is CASSIVDYYSNQPQHF. CDR3 bases: TGTGCCAGTAGTATAGTGGACTACTATAGCAATCAGCCCCAGCATTTT.